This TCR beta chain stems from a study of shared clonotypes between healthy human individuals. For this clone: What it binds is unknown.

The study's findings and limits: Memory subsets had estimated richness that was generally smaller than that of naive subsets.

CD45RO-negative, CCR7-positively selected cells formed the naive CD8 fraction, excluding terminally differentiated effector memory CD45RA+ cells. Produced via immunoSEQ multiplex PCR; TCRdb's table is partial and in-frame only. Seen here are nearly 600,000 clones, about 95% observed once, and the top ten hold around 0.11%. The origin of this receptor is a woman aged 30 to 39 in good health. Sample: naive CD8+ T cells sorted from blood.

The CDR3 DNA sequence: TGTGCCAGCAGTACTAGACCTCCGGGACAGGGGGCGCAAAATGAGCAGTTCTTC. Its protein product is CASSTRPPGQGAQNEQFF. The chain carries TRBV27 and TRBJ2-1; 12 positions agree with TRBD1. This CDR3 region has 18 residues. The V gene end was trimmed by 5 bases and the J gene end by 7 bases; junction bases not matched to a gene: 15. The germline gives CDR1 MNHEY, CDR2 SMNVEV (reference sequence).